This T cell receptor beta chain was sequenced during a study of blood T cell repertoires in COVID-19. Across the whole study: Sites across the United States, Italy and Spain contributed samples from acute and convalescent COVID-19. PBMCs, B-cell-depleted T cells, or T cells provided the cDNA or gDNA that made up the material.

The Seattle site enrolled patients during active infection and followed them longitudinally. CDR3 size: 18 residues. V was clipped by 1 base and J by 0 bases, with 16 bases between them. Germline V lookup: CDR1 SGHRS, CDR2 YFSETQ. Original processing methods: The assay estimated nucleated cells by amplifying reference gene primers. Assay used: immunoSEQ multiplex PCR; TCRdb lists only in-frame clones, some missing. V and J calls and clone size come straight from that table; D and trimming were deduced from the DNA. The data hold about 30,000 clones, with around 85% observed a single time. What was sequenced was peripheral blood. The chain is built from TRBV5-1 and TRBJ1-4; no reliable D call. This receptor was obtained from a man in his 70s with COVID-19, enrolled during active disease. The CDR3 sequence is CASSLRDMVSATNEKLFF. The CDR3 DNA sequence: TGCGCCAGCAGCTTGCGCGATATGGTGTCCGCAACTAATGAAAAACTGTTTTTT.